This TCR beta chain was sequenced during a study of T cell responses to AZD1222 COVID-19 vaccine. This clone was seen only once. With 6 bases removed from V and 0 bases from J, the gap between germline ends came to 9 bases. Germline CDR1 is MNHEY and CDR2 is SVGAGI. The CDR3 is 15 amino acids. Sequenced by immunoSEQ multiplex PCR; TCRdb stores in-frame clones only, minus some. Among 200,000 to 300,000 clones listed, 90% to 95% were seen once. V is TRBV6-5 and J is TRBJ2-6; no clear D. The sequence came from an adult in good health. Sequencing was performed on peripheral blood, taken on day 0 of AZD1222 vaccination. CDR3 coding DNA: TGTGCCAGCAGGGGCGTAGACTCTGGGGCCAACGTCCTGACTTTC. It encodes CASRGVDSGANVLTF.